This entry lists 20 T cell receptor beta chains sequenced from one sample in a study of tumor-infiltrating lymphocytes in localized non-small cell lung cancer. Repertoires were generated with immunoSEQ multiplex PCR, while TCRdb's copy carries only in-frame clones and drops some. The sample has 9,500 to 10,000 clones; about 78% are singletons. Sequences were obtained from lung tumor tissue. These TCRs come from a human donor with non-small cell lung cancer.

The chain employs TRBV19 and TRBJ1-2, with D perhaps TRBD1 (5 bases). Germline CDR1 LNHDA, CDR2 SQIVND (reference sequence). The CDR3 loop spans 15 amino acids. Trimming pared 1 base from V and 0 bases from J, leaving 9 bases between. This CDR3 reads CASSIGRDANYGYTF. CDR3 coding DNA: TGTGCCAGTAGTATAGGCAGGGACGCTAACTATGGCTACACCTTC. Combining the CDR3 with reference TRBV19 and TRBJ1-2 gives the whole variable domain DGGITQSPKYLFRKEGQNVTLSCEQNLNHDAMYWYRQDPGQGLRLIYYSQIVNDFQKGDIAEGYSVSREKKESFPLTVTSAQKNPTAFYLCASSIGRDANYGYTFGSGTRLTVV.

In its sample, this clone was seen a few times. The chain carries TRBV2 and TRBJ2-7; weak D call: TRBD2 (5 bases). V lost 5 bases and J lost 3, with 17 bases in between. CDR1 and CDR2 from the germline V gene are SNHLY and FYNNEI. CDR3 length: 15 residues. CDR3 region: CASSLDYVAVYEQYF. DNA of the CDR3: TGTGCCAGCAGTCTTGACTACGTAGCCGTCTACGAGCAGTACTTC.

The rearrangement links TRBV19 to TRBJ1-2; possible D gene TRBD1, 5 bases. CDR3 length: 16 residues. Germline loops: CDR1 LNHDA, CDR2 SQIVND (reference sequence). Trimming shortened V by 5 bases and J by 4 bases, and 20 bases separated the two germline ends. The CDR3 region is CASSLRGATLTYGYTF. CDR3 nucleotide sequence: TGTGCCAGTAGTCTCCGAGGGGCGACTCTTACCTATGGCTACACCTTC.

This clone was counted only a few times. The chain carries TRBV30 and TRBJ2-7, with 7 bases identical to TRBD1. The CDR3 contains 13 residues. The germline CDR1 and CDR2 sequences are GTSNPN and SVGIG (reference sequence). After removal of 6 bases from V and 2 bases from J, the junction contained 7 bases not matched to a gene. The CDR3: CACESGTAYEQYF. The DNA for the CDR3 is TGTGCCTGCGAATCCGGGACAGCCTACGAGCAGTACTTC.

This clone was counted a few times. The gene calls are TRBV7-9 and TRBJ2-7, with 8 bases fitting TRBD2. Losses at the gene ends were 4 bases for V and 7 bases for J; bases not matched to a gene: 9. The CDR3 has 14 residues. Germline CDR1 is SEHNR and CDR2 is FQNEAQ (reference sequence). Here the CDR3 reads CASSSTGGSEEQYF. CDR3 nucleotide sequence: TGTGCCAGCAGCTCCACGGGGGGGAGTGAGGAGCAGTACTTC.

This clone was seen a few times. The chain combines TRBV30 with TRBJ2-7; tentatively, D is TRBD2 (5 bases). The CDR3 is made up of 16 amino acids. The V end lost 0 bases, the J end lost 0 bases, and 15 bases lay between the germline ends. CDR1 and CDR2 (germline): GTSNPN, SVGIG (reference sequence). CDR3 loop: CAWSVRGLLGSYEQYF. DNA for the CDR3: TGTGCCTGGAGTGTACGAGGACTCCTTGGCTCCTACGAGCAGTACTTC.

The J gene is TRBJ1-1, the V gene TRBV28, with D maybe TRBD1 (5 bases). The germline V and J ends were trimmed by 3 bases and 5 bases, with 7 bases remaining between them. The CDR3 length is 12 residues. From germline, CDR1 is MDHEN and CDR2 SYDVKM. Written as DNA, the CDR3 is TGTGCCAGCAGTTTGCGGGGGACTGAAGCTTTCTTT. Protein: CASSLRGTEAFF.

The V gene is TRBV5-1, the J gene TRBJ1-1; TRBD1 might be the D (5 bases). Trimming cost V 2 bases and J 2 bases, with 13 bases left between them. In germline, CDR1 is SGHRS, CDR2 YFSETQ. The CDR3 is 15 amino acids. CDR3 amino acids: CASSLTGGTNTEAFF. The CDR3, as DNA: TGCGCCAGCAGCTTAACCGGGGGGACCAACACTGAAGCTTTCTTT.

CDR3 nucleotides: TGCAGCGTTGCAATAACAGGCTATGGCTACACCTTC. Translating gives CSVAITGYGYTF. V is TRBV29-1 and J is TRBJ1-2, with a weak D call TRBD1 (5 bases). The length of the CDR3 is 12 residues. The V gene lost 4 bases and the J gene lost 4 bases, with 10 bases spanning the gap. Germline V lookup: CDR1 SQVTM, CDR2 ANQGSEA.

The chain uses TRBV11-2 and TRBJ2-3; possibly TRBD1 for D (6 bases). Germline V gene sequence: CDR1 SGHAT, CDR2 FQNNGV. Trimming left V 5 bases short and J 4 bases short, with 10 bases between. The CDR3 spans 13 residues. CDR3 coding DNA: TGTGCCAGCAGCCGTACAGGGCCAGATACGCAGTATTTT. Protein sequence: CASSRTGPDTQYF.

Comment on this clone: A junction boundary mismatches the germline segment, possibly from a read error. The V gene is TRBV5-1, the J gene TRBJ1-2, with a weak D call TRBD1 (6 bases). The CDR3 runs to 18 residues. Germline CDR1 reads SGHRS; CDR2 reads YFSETQ. Here the CDR3 DNA reads TGCGCCAGCAGCCCACCGGGACACGGAGAAAATCGTGCCTATGGCTACAACTTC. Amino acid sequence: CASSPPGHGENRAYGYNF.

The rearrangement uses TRBV19 and TRBJ1-1; D remains ambiguous. The germline V and J ends were trimmed by 10 bases and 1 base, with 25 bases remaining between them. Looked up from germline, CDR1 is LNHDA and CDR2 is SQIVND (reference sequence). CDR3 length equals 17 residues. DNA for the CDR3: TGTGCCACCAAGTACCCCGGGAACCGGGCCTCGAACACTGAAGCTTTCTTT. It is translated as CATKYPGNRASNTEAFF.

CDR3 bases: TGCGCCAGCAGCTTGGAGGGTTCCCACGAGCAGTACTTC. It encodes CASSLEGSHEQYF. The genes are TRBV5-1 and TRBJ2-7; D is unclear. Between the trimmed V and J ends, which lost 0 bases and 5 bases, there was a span of 9 bases. Germline V gene data show CDR1 as SGHRS and CDR2 as YFSETQ. The CDR3 length is 13 residues.

The V and J genes are TRBV7-9 and TRBJ2-2, with TRBD1 as a possible D gene (6 bases). Trimming pared 2 bases from V and 9 bases from J, leaving 13 bases between. The CDR3 runs to 14 residues. Germline-derived CDR1 and CDR2 are SEHNR and FQNEAQ (reference sequence). For the CDR3, the DNA is TGTGCCAGCAGCTTAAGGGGGACCCACCGGGAGCTGTTTTTT. This sequence encodes CASSLRGTHRELFF.

V and J are TRBV29-1 and TRBJ2-7; no reliable D call. The germline V gene encodes CDR1 SQVTM and CDR2 ANQGSEA. This CDR3 is 13 amino acids long. The V and J ends lost 1 base and 3 bases respectively, with 10 bases between them. The CDR3 DNA reads as TGCAGCGTTGAAGTCAAAGGGCTCTACGAGCAGTACTTC. Its translation is CSVEVKGLYEQYF.

The chain uses TRBV20-1 and TRBJ1-2; D not resolved. Germline CDR1 is DFQATT and CDR2 is SNEGSKA (reference sequence). V dropped 8 bases and J dropped 3 bases, with 10 bases sitting between them. CDR3 length equals 11 residues. CDR3 loop: CSTQVDYGYTF. CDR3 sequence (DNA): TGCAGTACCCAGGTAGACTATGGCTACACCTTC.

Only a few counts were recorded for this clone. The V gene is TRBV6-5, the J gene TRBJ1-6; D remains ambiguous. The germline gives CDR1 MNHEY, CDR2 SVGAGI. This CDR3 is 12 amino acids long. Trimming stripped 4 bases from V and 15 bases from J, with 13 bases between. The CDR3 DNA reads TGTGCCAGCAGTTCGTCAGAAGAGCGCCTCCACTTT. As protein: CASSSSEERLHF.

As to this clone: The junction differs from germline at one of its ends, possibly a read error. The chain employs TRBV7-9 and TRBJ2-2; 8 bases line up with TRBD2. CDR3 size: 17 residues. Germline values: CDR1 SEHNR, CDR2 FQNEAQ (reference sequence). In DNA, the CDR3 is TGTGCCAGCCGGAGGGGACTAGGGATTAAAAACACCGGGGAGCCGTTTTTT. Translation: CASRRGLGIKNTGEPFF.

The gene calls are TRBV7-9 and TRBJ2-7, with 7 nucleotides matching TRBD2. J gave up 4 bases and V 1 base, and 7 bases lay outside the gene matches. Per the germline V gene, CDR1 is SEHNR and CDR2 is FQNEAQ (reference sequence). The CDR3 is 15 residues long. The CDR3 DNA reads TGTGCCAGCAGCTTAGGTTATGGCGGGAGATACGAGCAGTACTTC. The encoded protein is CASSLGYGGRYEQYF. The variable domain in full, completed from reference TRBV7-9 and TRBJ2-7, reads DTGVSQNPRHKITKRGQNVTFRCDPISEHNRLYWYRQTLGQGPEFLTYFQNEAQLEKSRLLSDRFSAERPKGSFSTLEIQRTEQGDSAMYLCASSLGYGGRYEQYFGPGTRLTVT.

The count of this clone is one. V is TRBV2 and J is TRBJ2-1; the D is unclear. This CDR3 is 11 amino acids long. CDR1 and CDR2 from the germline V gene are SNHLY and FYNNEI. The V and J ends lost 2 bases and 9 bases respectively, with 5 bases between them. CDR3 residues: CASSETIEQFF. The CDR3 coding sequence is TGTGCCAGCAGTGAAACCATTGAGCAGTTCTTC.